Below are 28 T cell receptor beta chains sequenced from a single sample in a study of blood T cell repertoires in COVID-19. The assay was immunoSEQ multiplex PCR, and TCRdb's table has in-frame clones only and misses some. The data hold 95,000 to 150,000 clones, with over 75% observed a single time. The specimen was peripheral blood. These receptors originate from a woman in her sixties or seventies with acute or convalescent COVID-19.

The table lists this clone with a count of one. The rearrangement uses TRBV5-4 and TRBJ2-7; no clear D gene. Germline lookup yields CDR1 SGHNT and CDR2 YYREEE (reference sequence). V was shortened by 9 bases and J by 1 base, with 20 bases between the two germline ends. The CDR3 is made up of 15 amino acids. The CDR3 spells CANNTGSPKSYEQYV. The CDR3 DNA sequence: TGTGCCAACAATACCGGGTCCCCGAAATCCTACGAGCAGTACGTC.

This clone was seen a handful of times. The chain recombines TRBV14 with TRBJ1-2, with a tentative D call TRBD1 (5 bases). The ends were cut back, 1 base at V and 5 bases at J, with 17 bases in the middle. Germline V gene lookup returns CDR1 SGHDN and CDR2 FVKESK. The CDR3 loop spans 16 amino acids. The CDR3 here is CASSQAASTEIYGYTF. The CDR3 DNA follows: TGTGCCAGCAGCCAAGCTGCCTCGACAGAAATTTATGGCTACACCTTC.

This clone was seen just once. The J gene is TRBJ1-5, the V gene TRBV18; unclear D gene. Germline assignment: CDR1 KGHSH and CDR2 LQKENI. V was cut by 5 bases and J by 5 bases, with 10 bases left in between. The CDR3 runs 13 residues. The CDR3 DNA sequence: TGTGCCAGCTCATCAACCGGGGATCAGCCCCAGCATTTT. It encodes CASSSTGDQPQHF.

CDR3 in amino acids: CASSSGLVSNEQFF. The CDR3 coding sequence is TGTGCCAGCAGCTCCGGACTAGTTAGCAATGAGCAGTTCTTC. The V call is TRBV6-5, the J call TRBJ2-1; 7 bases line up with TRBD2. Germline V lookup: CDR1 MNHEY, CDR2 SVGAGI. The CDR3 sequence is 14 residues long. J gave up 6 bases and V 6 bases, and 8 bases lay outside the gene matches.

V gene TRBV5-6 combines with J gene TRBJ2-3, with 10 positions matching TRBD2. The germline gives CDR1 SGHDT, CDR2 YYEEEE. With V trimmed by 1 base and J by 1 base, 3 bases remained unmatched. The CDR3 has 16 residues. CDR3 in DNA: TGTGCCAGCAGCTTGCAAGGACTAGCGGGCACAGATACGCAGTATTTT. It codes for CASSLQGLAGTDTQYF.

This clone was detected once. This sequence joins TRBV6-5 and TRBJ1-5, with D perhaps TRBD1 (5 bases). V lost 6 bases to trimming and J lost 10 bases, with 19 bases between them. Germline-derived CDR1 and CDR2 are MNHEY and SVGAGI. The CDR3 length is 14 residues. The DNA for the CDR3 is TGTGCCAGCAGCCCAAGGGGACTATCAGGCCCCCAGCATTTT. It yields the protein CASSPRGLSGPQHF.

The V gene is TRBV9, the J gene TRBJ1-6; 10 bases match TRBD1. V was pared by 0 bases and J by 7 bases, with 4 bases of the junction left unmatched. Germline V gives CDR1 SGDLS, CDR2 YYNGEE. This CDR3 region has 16 residues. DNA for the CDR3: TGTGCCAGCAGCGTAGGGACAGGGGGTGGAAATTCACCCCTCCACTTT. It is translated as CASSVGTGGGNSPLHF.

This clone has only one observation. The chain recombines TRBV30 with TRBJ2-3; 9 nucleotides align to TRBD2. The CDR3 is 17 amino acids. Trimming removed 2 bases from V and 2 bases from J; junction bases left unmatched: 11. Looked up from germline, CDR1 is GTSNPN and CDR2 is SVGIG (reference sequence). The CDR3 spells CAWSSLGRGGITDTQYF. The CDR3 nucleotides read TGTGCCTGGAGTTCATTGGGGCGGGGGGGGATCACAGATACGCAGTATTTT.

The CDR3: CASSEHWAGKNEQFF. CDR3 DNA sequence: TGTGCCAGCAGTGAACATTGGGCAGGTAAAAATGAGCAGTTCTTC. V and J are TRBV6-1 and TRBJ2-1; D not resolved. The CDR3 covers 15 residues. Germline V gene lookup returns CDR1 MNHNS and CDR2 SASEGT. Deletions cut 2 bases from V and 7 bases from J, with 15 bases between.

The chain couples TRBV3-1 (or the pseudogene TRBV3-2) to TRBJ2-2, with D possibly matching TRBD1 (5 bases). Germline loops: CDR1 LGHDT, CDR2 YNNKEL (reference sequence). Trimming cost V 1 base and J 5 bases, with 11 bases left between them. This CDR3 comprises 15 residues. The CDR3 protein is CASSQGGRTTGELFF. CDR3 nucleotide sequence: TGTGCCAGCAGCCAAGGGGGCCGTACTACCGGGGAGCTGTTTTTT.

V is TRBV6-5 and J is TRBJ1-2, with a possible D match to TRBD1 (5 bases). Trimming took 7 bases from V and 7 from J, leaving 13 bases between them. The length of the CDR3 is 12 residues. Germline V CDR1 and CDR2: MNHEY, SVGAGI. The CDR3 sequence is CASTTQGSGYTF. In DNA form, the CDR3 reads TGTGCCAGCACCACCCAGGGATCTGGCTACACCTTC.

The rearrangement joins TRBV7-6 to TRBJ2-5, with D perhaps TRBD2 (6 bases). CDR1 is SGHVS, CDR2 FNYEAQ, per germline. Trimming cost V 7 bases and J 5 bases, with 11 bases left between them. CDR3 length: 12 residues. CDR3 nucleotides: TGTGCCAGCACCGGGGGAAGGGAGACCCAGTACTTC. Protein: CASTGGRETQYF.

This chain links TRBV5-4 with TRBJ2-7; unclear D gene. The germline V gene has CDR1 SGHNT and CDR2 YYREEE (reference sequence). This CDR3 spans 16 amino acids. Trimming cost V 2 bases and J 2 bases, with 17 bases left between them. CDR3 nucleotide sequence: TGTGCCAGCAGCTTTAGGTCATCCAGCGCAACCTACGAGCAGTACGTC. Amino acids: CASSFRSSSATYEQYV.

This chain joins TRBV11-2 and TRBJ2-7; possibly TRBD2 for D (5 bases). Germline-derived CDR1 and CDR2 are SGHAT and FQNNGV. The CDR3 runs 14 residues. V lost 3 bases and J 6 bases, leaving 15 bases between the germline ends. The CDR3 region is CASSFLRGYGEQYF. Here the CDR3 DNA reads TGTGCCAGCAGCTTCCTCCGGGGTTATGGCGAGCAGTACTTC. Filled out from reference TRBV11-2 and TRBJ2-7, the complete variable domain reads EAGVAQSPRYKIIEKRQSVAFWCNPISGHATLYWYQQILGQGPKLLIQFQNNGVVDDSQLPKDRFSAERLKGVDSTLKIQPAKLEDSAVYLCASSFLRGYGEQYFGPGTRLTVT.

The V call is TRBV3-1 (or the pseudogene TRBV3-2), the J call TRBJ1-2, with D perhaps TRBD1 (6 bases). The CDR3 extends over 16 amino acids. CDR1 LGHDT and CDR2 YNNKEL come from the germline V gene (reference sequence). Trimming left V 0 bases short and J 0 bases short, with 11 bases between. As DNA, the CDR3 is TGTGCCAGCAGCCAAGATTTCCGGACAGCTAACTATGGCTACACCTTC. It translates to CASSQDFRTANYGYTF.

V and J are TRBV3-1 (or the pseudogene TRBV3-2) and TRBJ2-3, with D possibly TRBD2 on 5 matching bases. V was shortened by 7 bases and J by 0 bases, with 14 bases between the two germline ends. Germline V gene sequence: CDR1 LGHDT, CDR2 YNNKEL (reference sequence). This CDR3 is built from 15 residues. The CDR3 coding sequence is TGTGCCAGCACCGAAACGAGGGCTAGCACAGATACGCAGTATTTT. As protein: CASTETRASTDTQYF.

This sequence joins TRBV11-3 and TRBJ2-5; D unresolved. V lost 0 bases to trimming and J lost 7 bases, with 15 bases between them. The germline gives CDR1 SGHNT, CDR2 YENEEA. The CDR3 sequence is 15 residues long. CDR3 nucleotides: TGTGCCAGCAGCTTAGATAGTCAGCGAGGTGGGACCCAGTACTTC. It translates to CASSLDSQRGGTQYF.

Only one count was recorded for this clone. This chain links TRBV7-9 with TRBJ2-7; D gene uncertain. The CDR3 is 13 amino acids. CDR1 and CDR2 (germline): SEHNR, FQNEAQ (reference sequence). Trimming shortened V by 5 bases and J by 2 bases, and 10 bases separated the two germline ends. In DNA, the CDR3 is TGTGCCAGCAGCCCCGAGTCCACCTACGAGCAGTACTTC. This encodes CASSPESTYEQYF.

The chain is built from TRBV5-1 and TRBJ2-7, with 8 bases fitting TRBD1. The germline gives CDR1 SGHRS, CDR2 YFSETQ. V trimming: 4 bases; J trimming: 5 bases; junction bases outside the gene matches: 11. The CDR3 runs 15 residues. CDR3 in amino acids: CASSPGTGLGDEQYF. The CDR3 nucleotides are TGCGCCAGCAGCCCGGGGACAGGTCTGGGAGACGAGCAGTACTTC.

This rearrangement joins TRBV29-1 to TRBJ2-6; D uncertain. Germline V gene lookup returns CDR1 SQVTM and CDR2 ANQGSEA. V was cut by 6 bases and J by 3 bases, with 9 bases left in between. The CDR3 runs to 13 residues. The CDR3 loop is CSVYESGANVLTF. The CDR3, as DNA: TGCAGCGTATATGAGAGTGGGGCCAACGTCCTGACTTTC. Based on the CDR3 plus reference TRBV29-1 and TRBJ2-6, the full variable domain is SAVISQKPSRDICQRGTSLTIQCQVDSQVTMMFWYRQQPGQSLTLIATANQGSEATYESGFVIDKFPISRPNLTFSTLTVSNMSPEDSSIYLCSVYESGANVLTFGAGSRLTVL.

In its sample, this clone was seen a few times. The chain carries TRBV5-6 and TRBJ1-1, with D maybe TRBD1 (5 bases). This CDR3 spans 15 amino acids. V lost 1 base, J lost 0 bases, and 10 bases lay in between. The germline gives CDR1 SGHDT, CDR2 YYEEEE. As DNA, the CDR3 is TGTGCCAGCAGCTTGTCGGGGACTCTGAACACTGAAGCTTTCTTT. Translating gives CASSLSGTLNTEAFF.

This chain connects TRBV3-1 (or the pseudogene TRBV3-2) to TRBJ1-1, with 7 positions matching TRBD1. Germline V gene lookup returns CDR1 LGHDT and CDR2 YNNKEL (reference sequence). The junction had 7 bases not matched to a gene; V was cut back by 2 bases and J by 4 bases. The CDR3 contains 15 residues. CDR3 in amino acids: CASSQISRQGTEAFF. The CDR3 DNA is TGTGCCAGCAGCCAAATAAGTCGACAGGGCACTGAAGCTTTCTTT.

This chain joins TRBV11-2 and TRBJ2-5; TRBD1 might be the D (6 bases). Trimming cost V 3 bases and J 1 base, with 12 bases left between them. Germline-derived CDR1 and CDR2 are SGHAT and FQNNGV. This CDR3 comprises 15 residues. CDR3: CASSFILDSQETQYF. DNA of the CDR3: TGTGCCAGCAGCTTCATCTTGGACAGCCAAGAGACCCAGTACTTC.

The V gene is TRBV7-6, the J gene TRBJ1-6, with D unresolved. This CDR3 has 16 amino acids. The ends were cut back, 1 base at V and 5 bases at J, with 12 bases in the middle. Germline V lookup: CDR1 SGHVS, CDR2 FNYEAQ. CDR3 nucleotides: TGTGCCAGCAGCTTAGATCCCCCACAGAATAATTCACCCCTCCACTTT. Protein sequence: CASSLDPPQNNSPLHF.

This clone came up a few times. The chain is built from TRBV25-1 and TRBJ1-5; TRBD1 is a possible D gene (5 bases). Looked up from germline, CDR1 is MGHDK and CDR2 is SYGVNS. V dropped 3 bases and J dropped 0 bases, with 9 bases sitting between them. The CDR3 runs 15 residues. The CDR3 loop is CASSETEHSNQPQHF. The CDR3 DNA reads as TGTGCCAGCAGTGAGACAGAGCATAGCAATCAGCCCCAGCATTTT.

The genes are TRBV11-1 and TRBJ1-2; 7 nucleotides line up with TRBD1. Looked up from germline, CDR1 is SGHAT and CDR2 is FQDESV (reference sequence). J lost 6 bases, V lost 5 bases, and 3 bases had no gene match. The CDR3 spans 12 residues. CDR3 region: CASSHGTDGYTF. In nucleotides, the CDR3 is TGTGCCAGCAGCCACGGGACAGATGGCTACACCTTC.

The chain links TRBV19 to TRBJ2-2, with D possibly TRBD2 on 5 matching bases. Germline CDR1 is LNHDA and CDR2 is SQIVND (reference sequence). The CDR3 is made up of 15 amino acids. V gave up 5 bases and J gave up 1 base, with 11 bases separating them. In nucleotides, the CDR3 is TGTGCCAGTAGTTCTGAACGGGGGAACACCGGGGAGCTGTTTTTT. Protein sequence: CASSSERGNTGELFF.

This clone was detected only once. This rearrangement joins TRBV5-4 to TRBJ1-2; 8 bases map to TRBD1. J lost 5 bases, V lost 2 bases, and 8 bases had no gene match. The CDR3 has 15 residues. Germline CDR1 SGHNT, CDR2 YYREEE (reference sequence). CDR3 DNA: TGTGCCAGCAGCTTACGGACAGGGATGGAGTATGGCTACACCTTC. Translating gives CASSLRTGMEYGYTF. Drawing the rest from reference TRBV5-4 and TRBJ1-2, the complete variable domain is ETGVTQSPTHLIKTRGQQVTLRCSSQSGHNTVSWYQQALGQGPQFIFQYYREEENGRGNFPPRFSGLQFPNYSSELNVNALELDDSALYLCASSLRTGMEYGYTFGSGTRLTVV.